Presented here are 17 T cell receptor beta chains from one specimen sequenced in a study of cytomegalovirus exposure and HLA in healthy donors. Vbeta (60) and Jbeta (13) primers were used in the PCR. Sequenced by immunoSEQ multiplex PCR; TCRdb stores in-frame clones only, minus some. The sample lists approximately 100,000 clones; around 10% were seen once. The sequencing input was PBMCs. Source of these receptors: a man in his fifties or sixties in good health and CMV-seropositive.

This chain joins TRBV27 and TRBJ1-1; TRBD1 agrees at 8 bases. The V gene end was trimmed by 5 bases and the J gene end by 7 bases; junction bases not matched to a gene: 9. Germline loops: CDR1 MNHEY, CDR2 SMNVEV (reference sequence). The CDR3 has 14 residues. CDR3 nucleotides: TGTGCCAGCAGTACCTTGACAGGGGTTGATGAAGCTTTCTTT. Its translation: CASSTLTGVDEAFF.

The chain carries TRBV7-9 and TRBJ1-6; maybe TRBD1 (5 bases). The CDR3 length is 13 residues. CDR1 and CDR2 from the germline V gene are SEHNR and FQNEAQ (reference sequence). Trimming shortened V by 5 bases and J by 9 bases, and 11 bases separated the two germline ends. The CDR3 sequence is CASSLDTLSPLHF. The CDR3 DNA is TGTGCCAGCAGCCTGGACACGCTTTCACCCCTCCACTTT. Filled out from reference TRBV7-9 and TRBJ1-6, the complete variable domain reads DTGVSQNPRHKITKRGQNVTFRCDPISEHNRLYWYRQTLGQGPEFLTYFQNEAQLEKSRLLSDRFSAERPKGSFSTLEIQRTEQGDSAMYLCASSLDTLSPLHFGNGTRLTVT.

This clone was observed a few times. V and J are TRBV5-1 and TRBJ1-4; D remains ambiguous. The V end was cut by 4 bases, the J end by 2 bases, with 9 bases between. The length of the CDR3 is 14 residues. The germline CDR1 and CDR2 sequences are SGHRS and YFSETQ. The CDR3 DNA follows: TGCGCCAGCAGCATAGGAGGGACTAATGAAAAACTGTTTTTT. Translating it yields CASSIGGTNEKLFF.

This clone showed up just a few times. The chain uses TRBV9 and TRBJ1-1; maybe TRBD1 (5 bases). Deletions cut 4 bases from V and 4 bases from J, with 14 bases between. CDR3 length equals 14 residues. Looked up from germline, CDR1 is SGDLS and CDR2 is YYNGEE. The CDR3 coding sequence is TGTGCCAGCAGCCCATACGTCGGGGGCACTGAAGCTTTCTTT. Its protein is CASSPYVGGTEAFF. Full variable domain (outside the CDR3, taken from reference TRBV9 and TRBJ1-1): DSGVTQTPKHLITATGQRVTLRCSPRSGDLSVYWYQQSLDQGLQFLIQYYNGEERAKGNILERFSAQQFPDLHSELNLSSLELGDSALYFCASSPYVGGTEAFFGQGTRLTVV.

The chain is built from TRBV5-1 and TRBJ2-1; TRBD2 agrees at 13 bases. V lost 1 base, J lost 1 base, and 5 bases stayed unmatched. Per germline, CDR1 SGHRS and CDR2 YFSETQ. The CDR3 is made up of 18 amino acids. The CDR3 spells CASSLFLLAGGSYNEQFF. In DNA form, the CDR3 reads TGCGCCAGCAGCTTGTTCCTACTAGCGGGAGGGTCCTACAATGAGCAGTTCTTC.

This clone was seen a handful of times. The chain couples TRBV7-9 to TRBJ1-5; TRBD1 matches at 7 bases. CDR3 length: 15 amino acids. With V trimmed by 4 bases and J by 4 bases, 7 bases remained unmatched. Germline V gene data show CDR1 as SEHNR and CDR2 as FQNEAQ (reference sequence). DNA of the CDR3: TGTGCCAGCAGCTCCTCCGGGACAGCAAATCAGCCCCAGCATTTT. This encodes CASSSSGTANQPQHF.

This clone was seen only a few times. The chain uses TRBV6-6 and TRBJ2-5; no clear D. Germline CDR1 reads MNHNY; CDR2 reads SVGAGI (reference sequence). Trimming took off 4 bases at V and 2 bases at J, with 2 bases between the two ends. The CDR3 totals 11 residues. The CDR3 spells CASSLQETQYF. The CDR3 DNA sequence: TGTGCCAGCAGTTTACAAGAGACCCAGTACTTC.

The chain combines TRBV7-3 with TRBJ2-5; a weak D match, TRBD2 (6 bases). Germline values: CDR1 SGHTA, CDR2 FQGTGA. This CDR3 spans 15 amino acids. Between the trimmed V and J ends, which lost 5 bases and 4 bases, there was a span of 17 bases. CDR3 residues: CASSVSIGSGETQYF. The CDR3 region has the DNA TGTGCCAGCAGCGTCAGCATCGGGAGTGGAGAGACCCAGTACTTC.

The rearrangement uses TRBV27 and TRBJ2-7; 9 bases are a match to TRBD2. CDR1 MNHEY and CDR2 SMNVEV come from the germline V gene (reference sequence). Trimming cost V 4 bases and J 1 base; bases outside gene matches: 2. The CDR3 extends over 14 amino acids. The CDR3 sequence: CASSSSGASYEQYF. Here the CDR3 DNA reads TGTGCCAGCAGTTCTAGCGGGGCATCCTACGAGCAGTACTTC.

This chain joins TRBV7-3 and TRBJ2-7, with TRBD2 identical over 7 bases. CDR1 is SGHTA and CDR2 is FQGTGA in the germline V gene. The trim removed 5 bases at V and 5 bases at J, leaving 15 bases unmatched. The length of the CDR3 is 16 residues. Written as DNA, the CDR3 is TGTGCCAGCAGCCGCAAGGAGAGGCGGGAGTTTCACGAGCAGTACTTC. Translated: CASSRKERREFHEQYF. The full variable domain, in which reference TRBV7-3 and TRBJ2-7 provide the parts outside the CDR3, is GAGVSQTPSNKVTEKGKYVELRCDPISGHTALYWYRQSLGQGPEFLIYFQGTGAADDSGLPNDRFFAVRPEGSVSTLKIQRTERGDSAVYLCASSRKERREFHEQYFGPGTRLTVT.

This CDR3 is CASSESPTGLAYEQYF. DNA of the CDR3: TGTGCCAGCAGTGAATCCCCCACCGGACTAGCTTACGAGCAGTACTTC. The J gene is TRBJ2-7, the V gene TRBV2, with 8 bases that match TRBD2. V lost 2 bases to trimming and J lost 4 bases; unmatched junction nucleotides: 10. The CDR3 contains 16 residues. Germline values: CDR1 SNHLY, CDR2 FYNNEI.

There are a few counts of this clone. This chain joins TRBV5-1 and TRBJ2-2, with TRBD2 matching 10 bases. Germline V gene sequence: CDR1 SGHRS, CDR2 YFSETQ. The CDR3 extends over 14 amino acids. V shed 4 bases, J shed 5 bases, and the junction held 2 bases outside the gene matches. In nucleotides, the CDR3 is TGCGCCAGCAGCAGCGGGGGGGCAACCGGGGAGCTGTTTTTT. Protein: CASSSGGATGELFF.

The gene calls are TRBV28 and TRBJ1-2, with 8 bases aligning to TRBD1. Germline loops: CDR1 MDHEN, CDR2 SYDVKM. The CDR3 is 17 residues long. Unmatched junction bases numbered 12, after V lost 6 bases and J lost 0 bases. CDR3 sequence: CASSNPRGQVANYGYTF. CDR3 nucleotide sequence: TGTGCCAGCAGCAACCCGCGGGGACAGGTCGCTAACTATGGCTACACCTTC.

This clone appeared a few times. The V and J genes are TRBV2 and TRBJ2-5; D is possibly TRBD1 (5 bases). CDR1 SNHLY and CDR2 FYNNEI come from the germline V gene. V was pared by 6 bases and J by 1 base, with 12 bases between. This CDR3 spans 14 amino acids. CDR3 residues: CASSLQGFQETQYF. The CDR3 DNA reads TGTGCCAGCAGCCTCCAGGGATTCCAAGAGACCCAGTACTTC.

The table lists this clone with a few counts. The CDR3 DNA follows: TGTGCCAGCAGCTCCAGGACGGGGGGGCGGCTATATTTT. It yields the protein CASSSRTGGRLYF. The rearrangement uses TRBV9 and TRBJ1-3; D may be TRBD1 (6 bases). The germline CDR1 and CDR2 sequences are SGDLS and YYNGEE. The CDR3 is made up of 13 amino acids. V lost 4 bases, J lost 14 bases, and 19 bases lay in between.

The table lists this clone with a few counts. V usage is TRBV6-5 and J usage is TRBJ1-2, with D unresolved. The CDR3 has 15 amino acids. Germline V gene lookup returns CDR1 MNHEY and CDR2 SVGAGI. Trimming removed 0 bases from V and 0 bases from J, with 8 bases in between. CDR3 sequence: CASSYSWQANYGYTF. CDR3 nucleotide sequence: TGTGCCAGCAGTTACTCGTGGCAAGCTAACTATGGCTACACCTTC.

In its sample, this clone was seen a few times. The chain uses TRBV27 and TRBJ2-5, with 10 bases aligning to TRBD2. The CDR3 runs to 18 residues. Germline V gene data show CDR1 as MNHEY and CDR2 as SMNVEV (reference sequence). V lost 8 bases, J lost 2 bases, and 17 bases stayed unmatched. This chain's CDR3 is CASGTYRPELAGQETQYF. Here the CDR3 DNA reads TGTGCCAGCGGCACCTACCGGCCCGAACTAGCGGGACAAGAGACCCAGTACTTC.